The source of this TCR beta chain is a study of T-cell memory formation after mild COVID-19. V was trimmed by 4 bases and J by 2 bases, leaving 9 bases between them. Germline V gene lookup returns CDR1 SGDLS and CDR2 YYNGEE. This CDR3 region has 13 residues. 5'RACE primed from the constant segment yielded TCR alpha and TCR beta cDNA libraries bearing sample barcodes and UMIs. TCRdb passed the 5' RACE reads through MiXCR, listing each CDR3 protein once. The sample includes approximately 290,000 distinct CDR3 sequences, 15% to 20% of them seen just once. This clonotype was counted ten times or more. The sequenced sample consisted of PBMCs or a T cell subset sorted from them (not recorded which). This chain joins TRBV9 and TRBJ1-2; maybe TRBD1 (6 bases). This clonotype originated in a man younger than 30 who had mild COVID-19 (a few samples of this study predate the infection). Cell type and time point are not known. The CDR3 DNA sequence: TGTGCCAGCAGCACAACAGGGAACTATGGCTACACCTTC. Encoded protein: CASSTTGNYGYTF.